This T cell receptor beta chain comes out of a study of T cell responses to AZD1222 COVID-19 vaccine. Findings and limits, study-wide: In the spike-specific TCR repertoire, nearly half reportedly target unmutated variant regions. Clonal diversity was possibly underestimated, and white British individuals and females predominated among donors. Dominant at 160-218 and 743-854, vaccine-associated CD4 TCRs also spanned spike.

TCRdb's copy holds only in-frame clones and misses some; the assay was immunoSEQ multiplex PCR. The sample carries 250,000 to 300,000 clones, roughly 93% recorded once. CDR1 is MNHEY and CDR2 is SMNVEV in the germline V gene (reference sequence). The CDR3 spans 12 residues. Trimming removed 3 bases from V and 9 bases from J, with 6 bases in between. For this clone: Its antigen is not known.

This TCR was sampled from an adult who received the AZD1222 COVID-19 vaccine. The sequencing used peripheral blood, collected 28 days after the second AZD1222 dose. This chain uses TRBV27 with TRBJ1-6; D remains unclear. The DNA of the CDR3 is TGTGCCAGCAGTTTCGGGGTTTCACCCCTCCACTTT. Its protein product is CASSFGVSPLHF.